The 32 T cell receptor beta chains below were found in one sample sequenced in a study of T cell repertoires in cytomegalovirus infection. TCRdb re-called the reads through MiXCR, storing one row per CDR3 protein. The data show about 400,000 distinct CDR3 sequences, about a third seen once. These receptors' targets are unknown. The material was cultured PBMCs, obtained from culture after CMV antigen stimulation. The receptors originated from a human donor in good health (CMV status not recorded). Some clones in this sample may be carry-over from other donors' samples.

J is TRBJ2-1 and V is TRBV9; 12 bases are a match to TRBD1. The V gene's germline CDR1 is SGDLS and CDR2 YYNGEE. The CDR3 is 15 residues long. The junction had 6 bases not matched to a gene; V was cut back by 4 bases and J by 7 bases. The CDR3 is CASSPRDRGLNEQFF. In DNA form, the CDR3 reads TGTGCCAGCAGCCCCCGGGACAGGGGGCTTAATGAGCAGTTCTTC.

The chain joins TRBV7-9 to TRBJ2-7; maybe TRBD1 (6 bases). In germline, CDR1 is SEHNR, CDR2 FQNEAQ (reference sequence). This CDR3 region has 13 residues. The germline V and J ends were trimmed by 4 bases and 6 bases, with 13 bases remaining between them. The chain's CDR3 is CASSSQGYGEQYV. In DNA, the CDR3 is TGTGCCAGCAGCTCACAGGGTTATGGCGAGCAGTACGTC.

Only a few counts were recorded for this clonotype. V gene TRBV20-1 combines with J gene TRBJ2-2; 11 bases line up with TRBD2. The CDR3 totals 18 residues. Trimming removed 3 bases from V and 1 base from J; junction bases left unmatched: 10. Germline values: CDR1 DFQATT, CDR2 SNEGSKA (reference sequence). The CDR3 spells CSASNLSGTSGNTGELFF. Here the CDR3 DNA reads TGCAGTGCTAGTAACCTATCCGGGACTAGCGGGAACACCGGGGAGCTGTTTTTT.

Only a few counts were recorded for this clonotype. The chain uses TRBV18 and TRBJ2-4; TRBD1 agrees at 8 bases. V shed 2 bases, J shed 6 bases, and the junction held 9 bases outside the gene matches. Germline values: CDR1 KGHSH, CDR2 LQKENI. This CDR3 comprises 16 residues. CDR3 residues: CASSPTGTGWGNIQYF. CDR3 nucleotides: TGTGCCAGCTCACCAACCGGGACAGGTTGGGGAAACATTCAGTACTTC.

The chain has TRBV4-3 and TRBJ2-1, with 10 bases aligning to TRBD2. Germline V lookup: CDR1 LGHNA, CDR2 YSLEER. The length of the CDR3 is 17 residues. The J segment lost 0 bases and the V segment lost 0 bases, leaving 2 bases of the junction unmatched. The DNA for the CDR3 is TGCGCCAGCAGCCAAGAGGCTAGCGGGAGCTCCTACAATGAGCAGTTCTTC. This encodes CASSQEASGSSYNEQFF.

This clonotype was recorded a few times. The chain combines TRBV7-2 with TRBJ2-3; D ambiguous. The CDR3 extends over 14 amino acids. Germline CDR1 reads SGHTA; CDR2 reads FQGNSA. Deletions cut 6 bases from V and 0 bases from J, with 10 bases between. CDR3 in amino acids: CASRIGSSTDTQYF. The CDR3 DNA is TGTGCCAGCAGGATAGGATCCAGCACAGATACGCAGTATTTT.

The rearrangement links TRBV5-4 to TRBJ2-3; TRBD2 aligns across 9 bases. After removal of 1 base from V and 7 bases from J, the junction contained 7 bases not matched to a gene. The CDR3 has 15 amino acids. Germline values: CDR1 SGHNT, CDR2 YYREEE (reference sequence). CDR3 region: CASSLSRSGGNTQYF. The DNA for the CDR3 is TGTGCCAGCAGCTTGAGTCGGAGCGGGGGGAATACGCAGTATTTT. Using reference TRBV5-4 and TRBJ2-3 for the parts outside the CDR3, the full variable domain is ETGVTQSPTHLIKTRGQQVTLRCSSQSGHNTVSWYQQALGQGPQFIFQYYREEENGRGNFPPRFSGLQFPNYSSELNVNALELDDSALYLCASSLSRSGGNTQYFGPGTRLTVL.

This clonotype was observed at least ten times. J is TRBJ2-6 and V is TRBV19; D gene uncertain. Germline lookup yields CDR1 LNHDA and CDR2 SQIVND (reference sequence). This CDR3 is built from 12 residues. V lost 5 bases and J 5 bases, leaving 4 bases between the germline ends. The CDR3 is CASSPRANVLTF. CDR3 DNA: TGTGCCAGTAGTCCCAGGGCCAACGTCCTGACTTTC.

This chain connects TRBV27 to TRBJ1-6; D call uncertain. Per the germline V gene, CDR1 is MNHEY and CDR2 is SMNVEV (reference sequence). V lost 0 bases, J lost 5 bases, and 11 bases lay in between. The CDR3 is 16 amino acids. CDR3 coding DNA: TGTGCCAGCAGTTTATCGTGGGAGACGCATAATTCACCCCTCCACTTT. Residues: CASSLSWETHNSPLHF.

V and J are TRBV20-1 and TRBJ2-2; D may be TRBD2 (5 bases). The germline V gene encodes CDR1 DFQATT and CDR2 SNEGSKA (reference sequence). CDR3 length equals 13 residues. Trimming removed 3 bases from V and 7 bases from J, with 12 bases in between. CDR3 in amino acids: CSASSLRDGELFF. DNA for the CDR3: TGCAGTGCTAGTAGCCTACGGGACGGGGAGCTGTTTTTT.

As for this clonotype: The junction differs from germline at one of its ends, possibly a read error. CDR3 nucleotide sequence: TGTGCCAGCAGTTCATTCCCTTTCGGAGCAGCGGGGAGCTCCCACAATGAGCAGTTCTTC. Translation: CASSSFPFGAAGSSHNEQFF. V gene TRBV27 combines with J gene TRBJ2-1; 7 bases map to TRBD2. Germline CDR1 and CDR2: MNHEY and SMNVEV (reference sequence). The length of the CDR3 is 20 residues.

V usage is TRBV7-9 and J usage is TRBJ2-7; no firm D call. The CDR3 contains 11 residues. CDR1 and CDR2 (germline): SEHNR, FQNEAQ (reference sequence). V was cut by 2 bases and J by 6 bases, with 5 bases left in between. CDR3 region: CASSLWSEQYF. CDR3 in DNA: TGTGCCAGCAGCTTATGGTCCGAGCAGTACTTC.

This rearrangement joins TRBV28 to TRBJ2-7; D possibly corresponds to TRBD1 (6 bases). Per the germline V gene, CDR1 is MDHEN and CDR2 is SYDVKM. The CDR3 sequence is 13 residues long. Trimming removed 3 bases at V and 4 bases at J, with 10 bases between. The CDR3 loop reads CASSLIRGYEQYV. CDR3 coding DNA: TGTGCCAGCAGTTTGATTAGGGGGTACGAGCAGTACGTC.

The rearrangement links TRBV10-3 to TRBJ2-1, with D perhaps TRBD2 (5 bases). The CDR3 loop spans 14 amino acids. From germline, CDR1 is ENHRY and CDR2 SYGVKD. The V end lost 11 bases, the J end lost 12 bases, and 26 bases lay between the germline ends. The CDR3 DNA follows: TGTGCCCTCGCCGAGACCAATCGGGATAATCGGCAGTTCTTC. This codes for CALAETNRDNRQFF.

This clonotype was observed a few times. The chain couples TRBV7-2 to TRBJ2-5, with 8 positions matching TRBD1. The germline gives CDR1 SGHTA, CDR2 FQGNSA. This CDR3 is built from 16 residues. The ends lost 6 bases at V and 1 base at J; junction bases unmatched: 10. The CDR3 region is CASRPRTGSSQETQYF. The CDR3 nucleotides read TGTGCCAGCAGACCCAGGACAGGGTCCAGCCAAGAGACCCAGTACTTC. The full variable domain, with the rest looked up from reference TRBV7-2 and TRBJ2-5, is GAGVSQSPSNKVTEKGKDVELRCDPISGHTALYWYRQSLGQGLEFLIYFQGNSAPDKSGLPSDRFSAERTGGSVSTLTIQRTQQEDSAVYLCASRPRTGSSQETQYFGPGTRLLVL.

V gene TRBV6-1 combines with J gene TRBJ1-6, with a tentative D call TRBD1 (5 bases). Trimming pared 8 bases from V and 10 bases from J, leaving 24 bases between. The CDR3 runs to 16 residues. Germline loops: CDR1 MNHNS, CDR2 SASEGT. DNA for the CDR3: TGTGCCAGCTCCGGACGGCCCCCTCGGGACGACTCACCCCTCCACTTT. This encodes CASSGRPPRDDSPLHF.

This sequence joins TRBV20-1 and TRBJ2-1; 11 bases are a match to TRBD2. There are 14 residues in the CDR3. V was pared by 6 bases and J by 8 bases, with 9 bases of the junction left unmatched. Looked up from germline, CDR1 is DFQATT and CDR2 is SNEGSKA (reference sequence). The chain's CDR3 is CSATGLAGGDEQFF. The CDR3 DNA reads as TGCAGTGCCACTGGCCTAGCGGGAGGAGATGAGCAGTTCTTC.

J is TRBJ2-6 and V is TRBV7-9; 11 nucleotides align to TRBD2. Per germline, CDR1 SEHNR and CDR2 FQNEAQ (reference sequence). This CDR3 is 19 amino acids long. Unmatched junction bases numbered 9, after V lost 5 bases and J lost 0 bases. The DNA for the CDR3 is TGTGCCAGCAGCCGAGGGGCGACTAGCGGGGTCTCTGGGGCCAACGTCCTGACTTTC. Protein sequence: CASSRGATSGVSGANVLTF.

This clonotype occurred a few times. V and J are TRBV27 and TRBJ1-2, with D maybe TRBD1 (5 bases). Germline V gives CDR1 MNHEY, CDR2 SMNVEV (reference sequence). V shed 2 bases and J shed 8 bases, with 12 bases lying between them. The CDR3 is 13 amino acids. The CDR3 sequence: CASSLQGNQGYTF. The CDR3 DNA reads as TGTGCCAGCAGTTTACAGGGAAATCAAGGCTACACCTTC.

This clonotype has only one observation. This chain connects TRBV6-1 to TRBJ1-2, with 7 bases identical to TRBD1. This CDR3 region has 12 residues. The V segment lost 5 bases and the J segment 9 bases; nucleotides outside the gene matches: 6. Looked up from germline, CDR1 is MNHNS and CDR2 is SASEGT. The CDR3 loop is CASSYAGQRYTF. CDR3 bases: TGTGCCAGCAGTTACGCGGGACAGCGCTACACCTTC.

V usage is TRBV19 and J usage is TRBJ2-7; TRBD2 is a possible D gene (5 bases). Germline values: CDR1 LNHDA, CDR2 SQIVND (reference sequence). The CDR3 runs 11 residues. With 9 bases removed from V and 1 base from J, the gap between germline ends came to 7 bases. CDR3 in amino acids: CASGESYEQYF. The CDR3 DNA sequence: TGTGCCAGCGGGGAATCCTACGAGCAGTACTTC.

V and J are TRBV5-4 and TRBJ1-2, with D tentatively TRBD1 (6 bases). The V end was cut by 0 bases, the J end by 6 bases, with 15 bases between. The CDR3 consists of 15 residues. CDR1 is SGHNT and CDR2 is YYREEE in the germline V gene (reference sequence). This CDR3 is CASSLVGGSRDGYTF. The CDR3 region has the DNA TGTGCCAGCAGCTTGGTCGGGGGCAGTAGGGATGGCTACACCTTC.

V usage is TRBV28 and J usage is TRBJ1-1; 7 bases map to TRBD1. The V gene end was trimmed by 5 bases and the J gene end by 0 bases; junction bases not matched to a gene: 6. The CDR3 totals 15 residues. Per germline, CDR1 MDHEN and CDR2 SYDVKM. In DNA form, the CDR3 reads TGTGCCAGCAGTCCCGCGGACAGGCTGAACACTGAAGCTTTCTTT. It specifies CASSPADRLNTEAFF.

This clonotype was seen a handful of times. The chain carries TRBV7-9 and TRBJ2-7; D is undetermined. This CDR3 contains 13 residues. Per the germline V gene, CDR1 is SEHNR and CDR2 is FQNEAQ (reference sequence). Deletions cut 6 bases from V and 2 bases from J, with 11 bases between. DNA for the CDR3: TGTGCCAGCAGTTCCAAGGTTCCCTACGAGCAGTACTTC. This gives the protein CASSSKVPYEQYF.

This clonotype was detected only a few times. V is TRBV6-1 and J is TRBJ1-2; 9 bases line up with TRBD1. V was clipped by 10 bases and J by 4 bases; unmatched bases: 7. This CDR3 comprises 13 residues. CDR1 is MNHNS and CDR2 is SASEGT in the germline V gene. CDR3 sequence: CATRTGDTYGYTF. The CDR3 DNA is TGTGCCACTAGGACAGGGGATACCTATGGCTACACCTTC.

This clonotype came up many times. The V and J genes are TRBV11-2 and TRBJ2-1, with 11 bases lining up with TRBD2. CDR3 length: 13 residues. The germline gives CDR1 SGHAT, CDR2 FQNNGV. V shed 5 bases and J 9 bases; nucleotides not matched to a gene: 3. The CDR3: CASSGTSGIEQFF. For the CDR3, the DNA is TGTGCCAGCAGCGGGACTAGCGGTATTGAGCAGTTCTTC.

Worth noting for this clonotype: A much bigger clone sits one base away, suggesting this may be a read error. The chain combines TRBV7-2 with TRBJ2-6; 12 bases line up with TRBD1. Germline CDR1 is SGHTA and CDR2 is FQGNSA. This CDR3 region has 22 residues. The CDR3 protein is CASSRTGTGGSSRSSGANILTF. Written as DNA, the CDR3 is TGTGCCAGCAGCAGAACCGGGACAGGGGGCTCCAGCCGCTCATCTGGGGCCAACATCCTGACTTTC.

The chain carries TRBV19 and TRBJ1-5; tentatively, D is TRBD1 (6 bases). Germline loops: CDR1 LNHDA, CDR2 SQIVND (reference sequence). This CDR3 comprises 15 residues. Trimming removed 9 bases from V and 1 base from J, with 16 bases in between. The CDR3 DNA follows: TGTGCCAGCCCTAGGAAGGGGGTAAGCAATCAGCCCCAGCATTTT. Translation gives CASPRKGVSNQPQHF.

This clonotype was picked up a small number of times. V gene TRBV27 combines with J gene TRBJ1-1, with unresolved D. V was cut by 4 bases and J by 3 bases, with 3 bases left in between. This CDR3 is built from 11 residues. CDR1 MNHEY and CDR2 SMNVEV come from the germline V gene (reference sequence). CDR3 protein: CASSSHTEAFF. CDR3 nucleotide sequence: TGTGCCAGCAGTTCCCACACTGAAGCTTTCTTT.

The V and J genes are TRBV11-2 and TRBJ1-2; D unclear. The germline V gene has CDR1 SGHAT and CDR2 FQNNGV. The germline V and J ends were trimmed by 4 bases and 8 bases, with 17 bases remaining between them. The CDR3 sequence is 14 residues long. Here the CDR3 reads CASSSGPHPGGYTF. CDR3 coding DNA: TGTGCCAGCAGCTCCGGGCCACACCCCGGGGGCTACACCTTC.

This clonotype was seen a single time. CDR3 coding DNA: TGTGCCACCAGTTCCCGTTTAGCGGGAGGTCGAACAGATACGCAGTATTTT. Its translation: CATSSRLAGGRTDTQYF. The chain links TRBV15 to TRBJ2-3; 10 nucleotides line up with TRBD2. The CDR3 is made up of 17 amino acids. Germline trimming cut 6 bases from V and 3 bases from J; bases unmatched to any gene: 12. Germline values: CDR1 LNHNV, CDR2 YYDKDF (reference sequence).

Here the CDR3 reads CASSPYRGTTRGNTGELFF. CDR3 nucleotide sequence: TGTGCCAGCAGTCCATATCGGGGGACTACCCGAGGGAACACCGGGGAGCTGTTTTTT. The V gene is TRBV27, the J gene TRBJ2-2, with 7 bases identical to TRBD2. After removal of 5 bases from V and 1 base from J, the junction contained 16 bases not matched to a gene. CDR1 is MNHEY and CDR2 is SMNVEV in the germline V gene (reference sequence). There are 19 residues in the CDR3.